Shown below are 25 T cell receptor beta chains from a single sample sequenced in a study of cytomegalovirus exposure and HLA in healthy donors. Researchers ran the PCR with 60 Vbeta and 13 Jbeta primers. Data came from immunoSEQ multiplex PCR; TCRdb stores just in-frame clones and leaves some out. This repertoire shows around 140,000 clones, 50% to 75% found once; its top ten account for roughly 2.5%. The sample taken for sequencing was PBMCs. These receptors were taken from a middle-aged woman in good health and CMV-seronegative.

CDR3 loop: CASSPGQGTDEQFF. In nucleotides, the CDR3 is TGTGCCAGCAGCCCGGGACAGGGAACCGATGAGCAGTTCTTC. The chain recombines TRBV7-3 with TRBJ2-1, with 9 nucleotides matching TRBD1. This CDR3 contains 14 residues. The V and J ends lost 5 bases and 8 bases, in that order; junction bases with no gene match: 7. CDR1 is SGHTA, CDR2 FQGTGA, per germline.

The table lists this clone with a few counts. The chain recombines TRBV4-1 with TRBJ1-2; D is perhaps TRBD1 (5 bases). Trimming stripped 0 bases from V and 4 bases from J, with 9 bases between. CDR1 and CDR2 (germline): MGHRA, YSYEKL. The CDR3 length is 14 residues. CDR3 loop: CASSQDVGAYGYTF. CDR3 in DNA: TGCGCCAGCAGCCAAGATGTAGGGGCCTATGGCTACACCTTC.

The chain is built from TRBV6-1 and TRBJ1-6; D is ambiguous. This CDR3 is 15 amino acids long. Germline assignment: CDR1 MNHNS and CDR2 SASEGT. V lost 10 bases and J 6 bases, leaving 19 bases between the germline ends. The CDR3 loop reads CATPREQSFNSPLHF. The CDR3, as DNA: TGTGCCACCCCGAGAGAGCAATCTTTTAATTCACCCCTCCACTTT.

J is TRBJ1-3 and V is TRBV19, with D unclear. Germline CDR1 LNHDA, CDR2 SQIVND (reference sequence). V was shortened by 3 bases and J by 1 base, with 16 bases between the two germline ends. The CDR3 length is 17 residues. The CDR3 DNA sequence: TGTGCCAGTAGTATCTTCGCAGGTACTTCGTCTGGAAACACCATATATTTT. Protein sequence: CASSIFAGTSSGNTIYF.

The CDR3 loop reads CASSALDRFNEKLFF. The CDR3 region has the DNA TGTGCCAGCAGTGCCCTGGACAGGTTTAATGAAAAACTGTTTTTT. The genes are TRBV25-1 and TRBJ1-4; 7 nucleotides match TRBD1. Germline V gene sequence: CDR1 MGHDK, CDR2 SYGVNS. The CDR3 covers 15 residues. V lost 4 bases and J lost 4; bases outside the gene matches: 6.

This clone came up a few times. The chain combines TRBV10-3 with TRBJ1-3; 9 bases are shared with TRBD1. J was trimmed by 7 bases and V by 11 bases; bases with no gene match: 12. The CDR3 runs 14 residues. The germline gives CDR1 ENHRY, CDR2 SYGVKD. CDR3 in amino acids: CAAGRQGDENTIYF. Written as DNA, the CDR3 is TGTGCCGCAGGGAGACAGGGGGATGAGAACACCATATATTTT.

In this sample, this clone turned up a few times. The chain recombines TRBV4-1 with TRBJ2-5, with a possible D match to TRBD2 (6 bases). The CDR3 is made up of 14 amino acids. The germline V and J ends were trimmed by 8 bases and 5 bases, with 18 bases remaining between them. Germline V gene data show CDR1 as MGHRA and CDR2 as YSYEKL. CDR3 region: CASRVSGRGETQYF. The CDR3 nucleotides read TGCGCCAGCCGCGTCAGTGGACGGGGGGAGACCCAGTACTTC.

The V and J genes are TRBV7-8 and TRBJ1-1; no definite D call. V shed 3 bases and J shed 1 base, with 9 bases lying between them. CDR3 length equals 14 residues. Per the germline V gene, CDR1 is SGHVS and CDR2 is FQNEAQ. As DNA, the CDR3 is TGTGCCAGCAGCTTCCCAGGAAGGAACACTGAAGCTTTCTTT. As protein: CASSFPGRNTEAFF.

This clone turned up a few times. The chain links TRBV4-2 to TRBJ2-2; 8 positions match TRBD1. Germline lookup yields CDR1 LGHNA and CDR2 YNFKEQ. J lost 6 bases, V lost 1 base, and 4 bases had no gene match. The CDR3 loop spans 15 amino acids. The CDR3 DNA reads TGTGCCAGCAGCCAAGCGGACAGGGTAGCCGGGGAGCTGTTTTTT. Translated, it gives CASSQADRVAGELFF.

This clone appeared a few times. This rearrangement joins TRBV19 to TRBJ2-3, with 10 bases that match TRBD2. The V gene end was trimmed by 5 bases and the J gene end by 3 bases; junction bases not matched to a gene: 14. CDR1 LNHDA and CDR2 SQIVND come from the germline V gene (reference sequence). The length of the CDR3 is 18 residues. The CDR3 DNA is TGTGCCAGTAGTCACGACCGTCCAGGGACTAGCGAGACAGATACGCAGTATTTT. It is translated as CASSHDRPGTSETDTQYF.

The gene calls are TRBV18 and TRBJ2-1; 7 positions agree with TRBD2. The CDR3 totals 15 residues. Germline V gives CDR1 KGHSH, CDR2 LQKENI. V trimming: 1 base; J trimming: 8 bases; junction bases outside the gene matches: 8. CDR3 in DNA: TGTGCCAGCTCACCACGTCCGGGGCTAGCGGATGAGCAGTTCTTC. It yields the protein CASSPRPGLADEQFF.

This chain links TRBV5-6 with TRBJ1-6; 7 nucleotides match TRBD1. Germline CDR1 is SGHDT and CDR2 is YYEEEE. CDR3 length equals 14 residues. V lost 4 bases, J lost 7 bases, and 5 bases stayed unmatched. In nucleotides, the CDR3 is TGTGCCAGCAGCGGAACAGGGGTCAATTCACCCCTCCACTTT. This encodes CASSGTGVNSPLHF.

This sequence joins TRBV6-4 and TRBJ2-2; D is possibly TRBD2 (6 bases). The CDR3 sequence is 12 residues long. Trimming took 4 bases from V and 6 from J, leaving 6 bases between them. Germline-derived CDR1 and CDR2 are MRHNA and SNTAGT. This chain's CDR3 is CASSAGAGELFF. The CDR3 DNA follows: TGTGCCAGCAGTGCGGGGGCCGGGGAGCTGTTTTTT.

This clone was counted between two and nine times. The chain carries TRBV7-9 and TRBJ2-2; D is perhaps TRBD1 (5 bases). V was shortened by 3 bases and J by 7 bases, with 12 bases between the two germline ends. The CDR3 loop spans 14 amino acids. CDR1 and CDR2 (germline): SEHNR, FQNEAQ (reference sequence). CDR3 in amino acids: CASSFTGLHGELFF. The CDR3, as DNA: TGTGCCAGCAGCTTCACAGGTTTACACGGGGAGCTGTTTTTT. Together with reference TRBV7-9 and TRBJ2-2, the CDR3 gives the full variable domain: DTGVSQNPRHKITKRGQNVTFRCDPISEHNRLYWYRQTLGQGPEFLTYFQNEAQLEKSRLLSDRFSAERPKGSFSTLEIQRTEQGDSAMYLCASSFTGLHGELFFGEGSRLTVL.

Only a few counts were recorded for this clone. The V and J genes are TRBV6-1 and TRBJ1-2; 7 positions match TRBD1. Looked up from germline, CDR1 is MNHNS and CDR2 is SASEGT. The CDR3 spans 19 residues. V trimming: 3 bases; J trimming: 0 bases; junction bases outside the gene matches: 16. The CDR3 region is CASSDPTQVQGISNYGYTF. DNA of the CDR3: TGTGCCAGCAGTGACCCAACCCAAGTACAGGGGATATCTAACTATGGCTACACCTTC.

V is TRBV15 and J is TRBJ2-5; the D gene is possibly TRBD2 (5 bases). The CDR3 loop spans 15 amino acids. Germline V gene lookup returns CDR1 LNHNV and CDR2 YYDKDF (reference sequence). Trimming shortened V by 0 bases and J by 5 bases, and 13 bases separated the two germline ends. The CDR3 bases are TGTGCCACCAGCAGAGACACGGGAATAGGGGAGACCCAGTACTTC. As protein: CATSRDTGIGETQYF. The full variable domain, rest sourced from reference TRBV15 and TRBJ2-5, is DAMVIQNPRYQVTQFGKPVTLSCSQTLNHNVMYWYQQKSSQAPKLLFHYYDKDFNNEADTPDNFQSRRPNTSFCFLDIRSPGLGDTAMYLCATSRDTGIGETQYFGPGTRLLVL.

This chain links TRBV4-3 with TRBJ2-1, with D perhaps TRBD2 (6 bases). The CDR3 loop spans 18 amino acids. Trimming shortened V by 1 base and J by 1 base, and 17 bases separated the two germline ends. Germline V gene sequence: CDR1 LGHNA, CDR2 YSLEER. The CDR3 DNA sequence: TGCGCCAGCAGCCAAGGGAGGGCAACTCTTACATCCTACAATGAGCAGTTCTTC. This gives the protein CASSQGRATLTSYNEQFF.

As for this clone: This specimen includes other DNA sequences encoding the same CDR3. This chain joins TRBV7-9 and TRBJ1-4; the D is unclear. The V end lost 2 bases, the J end lost 8 bases, and 15 bases lay between the germline ends. This CDR3 is built from 15 residues. Germline V gene sequence: CDR1 SEHNR, CDR2 FQNEAQ (reference sequence). This chain's CDR3 is CASSLRGRTGEKLFF. CDR3 in DNA: TGTGCCAGCAGCTTACGTGGCAGGACGGGGGAAAAACTGTTTTTT.

This chain links TRBV18 with TRBJ2-7; weak D call: TRBD2 (5 bases). Germline CDR1 is KGHSH and CDR2 is LQKENI. The ends were cut back, 2 bases at V and 2 bases at J, with 10 bases in the middle. CDR3 length: 14 amino acids. CDR3 protein: CASSPLPSTYEQYF. The CDR3 coding sequence is TGTGCCAGCTCACCATTGCCTAGCACCTACGAGCAGTACTTC.

This clone came up a few times. The chain carries TRBV4-1 and TRBJ2-5; perhaps TRBD1 as D (6 bases). CDR1 MGHRA and CDR2 YSYEKL come from the germline V gene. Trimming removed 0 bases at V and 5 bases at J, with 16 bases between. The CDR3 spans 16 residues. This chain's CDR3 is CASSQEGALAWETQYF. The CDR3 DNA reads TGCGCCAGCAGCCAAGAGGGGGCCCTGGCGTGGGAGACCCAGTACTTC.

The J gene is TRBJ1-3, the V gene TRBV5-1; no clear D gene. V was shortened by 4 bases and J by 4 bases, with 15 bases between the two germline ends. The V gene's germline CDR1 is SGHRS and CDR2 YFSETQ. The CDR3 sequence is 15 residues long. CDR3 in amino acids: CASSPAGPGGNTIYF. The CDR3 coding sequence is TGCGCCAGCAGCCCGGCCGGGCCGGGGGGAAACACCATATATTTT.

V gene TRBV6-1 combines with J gene TRBJ2-7, with D unclear. The CDR3 has 14 amino acids. Per the germline V gene, CDR1 is MNHNS and CDR2 is SASEGT. V dropped 4 bases and J dropped 0 bases, with 10 bases sitting between them. The CDR3 here is CASSGTTYSYEQYF. The CDR3 region has the DNA TGTGCCAGCAGTGGTACGACATACTCCTACGAGCAGTACTTC.

V gene TRBV18 combines with J gene TRBJ2-7; possible D gene TRBD1, 5 bases. V was pared by 3 bases and J by 4 bases, with 10 bases between. The germline CDR1 and CDR2 sequences are KGHSH and LQKENI. The length of the CDR3 is 13 residues. The CDR3 loop is CASSPGRDYEQYF. The DNA of the CDR3 is TGTGCCAGCTCACCTGGCAGGGATTACGAGCAGTACTTC.

V and J are TRBV4-3 and TRBJ2-2; D not resolved. The CDR3 runs 14 residues. Trimming stripped 0 bases from V and 8 bases from J, with 10 bases between. Germline CDR1 LGHNA, CDR2 YSLEER. This CDR3 is CASSQDHRVGELFF. The CDR3 DNA follows: TGCGCCAGCAGCCAAGATCATAGAGTTGGGGAGCTGTTTTTT.

This clone was picked up a small number of times. The CDR3 DNA sequence: TGTGCCAGTAGAAGGAGGGGGCAAGGGATGAACACTGAAGCTTTCTTT. This codes for CASRRRGQGMNTEAFF. V usage is TRBV19 and J usage is TRBJ1-1, with 7 bases identical to TRBD1. There are 16 residues in the CDR3. CDR1 is LNHDA and CDR2 is SQIVND in the germline V gene (reference sequence). J gave up 0 bases and V 6 bases, and 10 bases lay outside the gene matches.